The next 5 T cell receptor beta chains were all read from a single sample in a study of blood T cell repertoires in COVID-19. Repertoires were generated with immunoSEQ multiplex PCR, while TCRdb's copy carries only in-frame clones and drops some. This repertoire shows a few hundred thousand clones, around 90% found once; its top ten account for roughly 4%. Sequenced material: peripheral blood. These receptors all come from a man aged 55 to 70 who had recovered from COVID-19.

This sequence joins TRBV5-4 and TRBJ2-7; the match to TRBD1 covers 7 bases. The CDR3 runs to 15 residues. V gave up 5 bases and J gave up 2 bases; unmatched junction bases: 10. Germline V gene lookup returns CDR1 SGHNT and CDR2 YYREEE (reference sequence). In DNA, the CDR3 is TGTGCCAGCAGGGCACAGGGGTCCTCCCCCTACGAGCAGTACTTC. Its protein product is CASRAQGSSPYEQYF.

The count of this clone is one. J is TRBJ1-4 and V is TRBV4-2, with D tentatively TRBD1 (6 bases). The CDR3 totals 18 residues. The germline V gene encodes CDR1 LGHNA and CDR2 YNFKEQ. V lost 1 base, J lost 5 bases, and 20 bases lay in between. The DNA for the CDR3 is TGTGCCAGCAGCCAAGGGCCCGGGGGGGGCTGGGAAAATGAAAAACTGTTTTTT. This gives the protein CASSQGPGGGWENEKLFF.

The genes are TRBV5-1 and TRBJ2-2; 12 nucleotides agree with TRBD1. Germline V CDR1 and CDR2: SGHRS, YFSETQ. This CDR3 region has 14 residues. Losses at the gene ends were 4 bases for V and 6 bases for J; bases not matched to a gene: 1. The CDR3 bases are TGCGCCAGCAGCGGGGACAGGGGGCCCGGGGAGCTGTTTTTT. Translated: CASSGDRGPGELFF. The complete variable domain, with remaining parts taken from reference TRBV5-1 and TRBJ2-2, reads KAGVTQTPRYLIKTRGQQVTLSCSPISGHRSVSWYQQTPGQGLQFLFEYFSETQRNKGNFPGRFSGRQFSNSRSEMNVSTLELGDSALYLCASSGDRGPGELFFGEGSRLTVL.

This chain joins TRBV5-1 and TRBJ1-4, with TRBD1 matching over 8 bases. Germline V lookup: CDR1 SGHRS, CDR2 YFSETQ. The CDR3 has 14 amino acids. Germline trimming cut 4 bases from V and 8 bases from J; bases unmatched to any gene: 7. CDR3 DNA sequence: TGCGCCAGCAGCACAGGACAGGGCGGAGAAAAACTGTTTTTT. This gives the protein CASSTGQGGEKLFF.

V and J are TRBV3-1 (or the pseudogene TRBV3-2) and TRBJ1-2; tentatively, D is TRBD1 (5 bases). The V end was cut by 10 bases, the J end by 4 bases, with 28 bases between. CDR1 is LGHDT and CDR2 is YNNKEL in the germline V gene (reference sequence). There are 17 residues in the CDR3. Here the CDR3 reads CATGGRDGSRGLYGYTF. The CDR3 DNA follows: TGTGCCACGGGGGGACGAGACGGGTCCCGCGGACTCTATGGCTACACCTTC.